This is a list of T cell receptor beta chains from one sample in a study of identical twins. TCRdb re-derived calls from the 5' RACE reads in MiXCR, one entry per CDR3 protein. This table has about 240,000 distinct CDR3 sequences, 8% to 11% appearing once. Sequenced sample: memory T cells sorted from blood. These receptors came from a man between 45 and 60 years old in good health. Both conserved end residues are part of each CDR3. The order of the fields is V gene, CDR3 length, J gene, D gene, clone size, CDR3 protein, CDR3 DNA. D genes are given only for firm matches. Clone size is shown for a subset of rows, as once, few, many or a class of expanded clone.

V gene: TRBV4-3; CDR3 length: 13; J gene: TRBJ2-1; D gene: .; clone size: many; CDR3 protein: CASSPGKVNEQFF; CDR3 DNA: TGCGCCAGCAGCCCCGGGAAAGTCAATGAGCAGTTCTTC
V gene: TRBV27; CDR3 length: 16; J gene: TRBJ2-1; D gene: TRBD1; clone size: many; CDR3 protein: CASSLRGHLAYNEQFF; CDR3 DNA: TGTGCCAGCAGTTTAAGGGGGCACCTTGCCTACAATGAGCAGTTCTTC
V gene: TRBV10-3; CDR3 length: 12; J gene: TRBJ2-1; D gene: .; clone size: many; CDR3 protein: CAITNTANEQFF; CDR3 DNA: TGTGCCATCACAAATACAGCGAATGAGCAGTTCTTC
V gene: TRBV12-3/TRBV12-4; CDR3 length: 15; J gene: TRBJ2-5; D gene: .; clone size: many; CDR3 protein: CASTSGAQYQETQYF; CDR3 DNA: TGTGCCAGCACGTCGGGAGCGCAGTACCAAGAGACCCAGTACTTC
V gene: TRBV6-2/TRBV6-3; CDR3 length: 15; J gene: TRBJ1-5; D gene: .; clone size: few; CDR3 protein: CASSYSIGANQPQHF; CDR3 DNA: TGTGCCAGCAGTTACTCGATCGGGGCCAATCAGCCCCAGCATTTT
V gene: TRBV20-1; CDR3 length: 13; J gene: TRBJ2-1; D gene: .; clone size: many; CDR3 protein: CSARVPDYNEQFF; CDR3 DNA: TGCAGTGCTAGAGTGCCGGACTACAATGAGCAGTTCTTC
V gene: TRBV19; CDR3 length: 13; J gene: TRBJ1-5; D gene: .; clone size: .; CDR3 protein: CASRYGANQPQHF; CDR3 DNA: TGTGCCAGTAGGTACGGGGCTAATCAGCCCCAGCATTTT
V gene: TRBV9; CDR3 length: 15; J gene: TRBJ2-1; D gene: .; clone size: few; CDR3 protein: CASSPQAGLYNEQFF; CDR3 DNA: TGTGCCAGCAGCCCCCAAGCGGGTTTATACAATGAGCAGTTCTTC
V gene: TRBV6-2/TRBV6-3; CDR3 length: 14; J gene: TRBJ2-6; D gene: .; clone size: many; CDR3 protein: CASTRDSGANVLTF; CDR3 DNA: TGTGCCAGCACCCGGGACTCTGGTGCCAACGTCCTGACTTTC
V gene: TRBV20-1; CDR3 length: 15; J gene: TRBJ2-5; D gene: .; clone size: many; CDR3 protein: CSATGTSVSQETQYF; CDR3 DNA: TGCAGTGCTACCGGGACATCTGTATCTCAAGAGACCCAGTACTTC
V gene: TRBV20-1; CDR3 length: 14; J gene: TRBJ2-5; D gene: .; clone size: .; CDR3 protein: CSAKTTLSGETQYF; CDR3 DNA: TGCAGTGCTAAGACCACCCTAAGTGGAGAGACCCAGTACTTC
V gene: TRBV7-2; CDR3 length: 17; J gene: TRBJ1-2; D gene: .; clone size: few; CDR3 protein: CASSLTGASRANYGYTF; CDR3 DNA: TGTGCCAGCAGCTTAACTGGGGCCTCCCGGGCGAACTATGGCTACACCTTC
V gene: TRBV20-1; CDR3 length: 15; J gene: TRBJ1-3; D gene: TRBD1; clone size: few; CDR3 protein: CSARVRTGGRNTIYF; CDR3 DNA: TGCAGTGCTAGAGTGCGGACAGGGGGAAGAAACACCATATATTTT
V gene: TRBV29-1; CDR3 length: 14; J gene: TRBJ1-1; D gene: TRBD1; clone size: .; CDR3 protein: CSAVWGQVNTEAFF; CDR3 DNA: TGCAGCGCCGTTTGGGGACAGGTAAACACTGAAGCTTTCTTT
V gene: TRBV5-1; CDR3 length: 11; J gene: TRBJ1-3; D gene: .; clone size: many; CDR3 protein: CASRSGNTIYF; CDR3 DNA: TGCGCCAGCAGATCTGGAAACACCATATATTTT
V gene: TRBV3-1; CDR3 length: 15; J gene: TRBJ2-7; D gene: .; clone size: .; CDR3 protein: CASSQEGGRTSEQYF; CDR3 DNA: TGTGCCAGCAGCCAAGAAGGAGGGCGGACGTCCGAGCAGTACTTC